This T cell receptor (beta chain) derives from a study of regulatory T cells in long-lasting Graves disease. Time point described: newly diagnosed GD, antithyroid drugs for less than 3 months. Making the TCR library involved RNA that had been extracted from PBMCs. Germline CDR1 is SQVTM and CDR2 is ANQGSEA. CDR3 length: 11 amino acids. V gave up 7 bases and J gave up 6 bases; unmatched junction bases: 3. The TCR beta library used iRepertoire HTBI primers with Arm-PCR amplification of CDR3. TCRdb used MiXCR to reprocess the multiplex PCR reads, holding one entry per CDR3 protein. The profile shows about 500,000 distinct CDR3 sequences, roughly 15% of them singletons. These data also featured in a second study, about T cells in Graves' hyperthyroidism and ophthalmopathy.

This sample comprised peripheral blood mononuclear cells (PBMCs), obtained at new diagnosis, from a patient treated with antithyroid drugs. This sequence was found in a middle-aged man with Graves disease. The genes are TRBV29-1 and TRBJ2-7; 10 nucleotides agree with TRBD1. The CDR3 DNA is TGCAGCGCGGGACAGGGGCCCGAGCAGTACTTC. This codes for CSAGQGPEQYF.